This TCR beta chain was observed in a study of beta chain features in type 1 diabetes. In total, each donor contributed a single heparinised blood draw that averaged around 100 mL. By way of CD45RO/CCR7/CD25/CD127/CD95/CD27, the CD4+ regulatory, stem cell-like memory, central memory and naive cells were sorted. The purity of all sorted populations exceeded 95%. The study's findings and limits: A closer apparent resemblance between naive, central memory and Treg TCRB repertoires was seen in patients than in healthy donors.

The sequenced template was cDNA made from the entire isolated RNA. The data were produced by immunoSEQ multiplex PCR, yet TCRdb's version contains in-frame clones alone and is incomplete. The sample lists 810,000 or so clones, roughly 17% seen once, with 0.02% to 0.025% in the top ten. V was trimmed by 4 bases and J by 4 bases, leaving 10 bases between them. CDR3 length: 13 residues. The germline V gene encodes CDR1 MNHNS and CDR2 SASEGT. In the case of this clone: Its antigen is as yet unknown.

V gene TRBV6-1 combines with J gene TRBJ2-5, with D perhaps matching TRBD2 (7 bases). The receptor's source is a woman under 30 in good health. Sequenced: naive CD4+ T cells from blood. The chain's CDR3 is CASSGRGPETQYF. CDR3 sequence (DNA): TGTGCCAGCAGTGGGCGGGGGCCAGAGACCCAGTACTTC.